The T cell receptor beta chain under discussion was sequenced for a study of blood T cell repertoires in COVID-19. Looking at the study overall: T cells, B-cell-depleted T cells, or PBMCs supplied cDNA or gDNA.

CDR1 and CDR2 from the germline V gene are MGHDK and SYGVNS. Trimming pared 4 bases from V and 1 base from J, leaving 19 bases between. The CDR3 is 17 amino acids. Here immunoSEQ multiplex PCR was the method, and the copy in TCRdb shows in-frame clones only, minus some. The sample carries tens of thousands of clones, under 85% recorded once. The sequence derives from a man between 60 and 70 years old with acute or convalescent COVID-19. Sequencing was carried out using peripheral blood. The genes are TRBV25-1 and TRBJ1-2; D is possibly TRBD1 (6 bases). The CDR3 nucleotides read TGTGCCAGCAGTGCCTCCCCGGACAGACCACTTAACTATGGCTACACCTTC. Its protein is CASSASPDRPLNYGYTF.